This T cell receptor (beta chain) comes out of a study of blood T cell repertoires in COVID-19. Study background: There were acute and convalescent COVID-19 samples, and they came from the United States, Italy and Spain. The cDNA or gDNA used as material had been derived from T cells, B-cell-depleted T cells, or PBMCs.

Source study methods: Estimated nucleated cell counts came from reference gene primer amplification. The method was immunoSEQ multiplex PCR; TCRdb's version includes in-frame clones alone and lacks a portion of them. The D gene and trimming were derived from the DNA, and the V and J assignments and clone size from that table. The sample carries over 600,000 clones, just under 90% recorded once. V lost 0 bases, J lost 5 bases, and 5 bases stayed unmatched. Germline-derived CDR1 and CDR2 are MGHRA and YSYEKL. This CDR3 has 16 amino acids. The receptor comes from a woman between 18 and 29 years old with acute or convalescent COVID-19. Material for sequencing was peripheral blood. V gene TRBV4-1 combines with J gene TRBJ2-1, with TRBD1 matching over 9 bases. The CDR3 spells CASSQDPGTGNNEQFF. The DNA for the CDR3 is TGCGCCAGCAGCCAAGACCCCGGGACAGGGAACAATGAGCAGTTCTTC.